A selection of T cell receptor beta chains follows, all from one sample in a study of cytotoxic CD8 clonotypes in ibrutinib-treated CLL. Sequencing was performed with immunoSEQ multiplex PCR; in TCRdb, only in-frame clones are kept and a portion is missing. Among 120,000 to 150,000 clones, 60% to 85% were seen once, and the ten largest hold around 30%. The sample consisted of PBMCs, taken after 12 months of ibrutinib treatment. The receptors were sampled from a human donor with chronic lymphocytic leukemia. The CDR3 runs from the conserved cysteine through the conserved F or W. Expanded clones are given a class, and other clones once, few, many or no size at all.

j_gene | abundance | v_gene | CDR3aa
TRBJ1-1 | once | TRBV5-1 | CASSLVAMNTEAFF
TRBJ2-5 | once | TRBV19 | CASSIPGAQETQYF
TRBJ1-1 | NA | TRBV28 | CASTEGAEAFF
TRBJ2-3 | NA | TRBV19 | CASSIGPSPSTDTQYF
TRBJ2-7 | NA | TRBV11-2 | CAGSSDRTREQYF
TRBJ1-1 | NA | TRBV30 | CAWRDGANLNTEAFF
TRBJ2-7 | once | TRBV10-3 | CAIRRDGYEQYF
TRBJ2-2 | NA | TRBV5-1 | CASSLGQGNTGELFF
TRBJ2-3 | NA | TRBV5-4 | CASSLRTGPYTDTQYF
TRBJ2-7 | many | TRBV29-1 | CSAGGQGAYEQYF
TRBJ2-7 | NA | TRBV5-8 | CASSYGRGRTYEQYF
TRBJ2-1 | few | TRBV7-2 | CASSYRGYNEQFF
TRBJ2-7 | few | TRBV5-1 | CASSLTGASYEQYF
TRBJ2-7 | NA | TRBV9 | CASSVGHHYEQYF
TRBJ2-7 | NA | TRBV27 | CASSLGLAGVYEQYF
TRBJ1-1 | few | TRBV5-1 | CASSLLQGSMSAFF
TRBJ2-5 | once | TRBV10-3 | CAISWTGRETQYF
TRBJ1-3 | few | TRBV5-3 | CARTATGALSGNTIYF
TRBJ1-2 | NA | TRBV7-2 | CASSPGTGRYGYTF
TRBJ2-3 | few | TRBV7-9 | CASRSGLAGVDTQYF
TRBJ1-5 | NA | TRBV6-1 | CASDRETYSNQPQHF
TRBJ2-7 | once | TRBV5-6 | CASSLPGRLLGYEQYF
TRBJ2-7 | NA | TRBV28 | CASSLPAGPYEQYF
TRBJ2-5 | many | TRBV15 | CATSTGTTWAETQYF
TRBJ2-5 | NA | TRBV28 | CASSTPGGSQTQYF
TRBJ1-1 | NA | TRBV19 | CASSIGSDTEAFF
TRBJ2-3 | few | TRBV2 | CASSLAGDTQYF
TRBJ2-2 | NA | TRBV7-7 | CASSLAIAGDTGELFF
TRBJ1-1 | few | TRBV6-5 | CASSWRGGRTEAFF
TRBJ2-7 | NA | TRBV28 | CASRVEVPYEQYF
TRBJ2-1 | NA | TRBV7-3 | CASSSREGRYNEQFF
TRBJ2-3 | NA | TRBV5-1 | CASRAGQVQDTDTQYF
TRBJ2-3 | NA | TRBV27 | CASSAGTSLTDTQYF
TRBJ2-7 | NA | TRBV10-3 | CAISEPGTATYYEQYF
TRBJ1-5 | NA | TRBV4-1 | CASSQGGGSNQPQHF
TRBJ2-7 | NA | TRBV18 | CASSPGQGVYEQYF
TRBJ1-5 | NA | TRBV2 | CASSDGPAFPQHF
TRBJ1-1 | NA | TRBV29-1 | CSVEDRHTEAFF
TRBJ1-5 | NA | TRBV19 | CASNHLGGQGANPQHF
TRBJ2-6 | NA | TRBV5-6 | CASSFGANVLTF
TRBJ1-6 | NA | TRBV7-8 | CASSLQASSYNSPLHF
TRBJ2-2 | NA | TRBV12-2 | CASRLGCPRAPRIAGELFF
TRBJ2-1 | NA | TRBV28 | CASSTPGQGRSNEQFF
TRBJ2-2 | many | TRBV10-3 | CATRGTGELFF